This TCR beta chain was captured in a study of cytomegalovirus exposure and HLA in healthy donors. Clones were sequenced by immunoSEQ multiplex PCR, and TCRdb holds only the in-frame ones, with some missing. The table lists roughly 120,000 clones, about 82% of them singletons. The CDR3 spans 13 residues. From germline, CDR1 is SNHLY and CDR2 FYNNEI. Trimming took off 5 bases at V and 4 bases at J, with 11 bases between the two ends. This chain joins TRBV2 and TRBJ1-1, with TRBD1 as a possible D gene (6 bases). Sequencing was performed on PBMCs. The sequence was obtained from a man between 18 and 35 years old in good health and CMV-seronegative. The CDR3 region is CASSLTGPTEAFF. CDR3 bases: TGTGCCAGCAGTTTAACAGGGCCCACTGAAGCTTTCTTT.